A single T cell receptor beta chain is shown here with its context. This clonotype registers as medium-sized (0.01 to 0.1%) within its sample. It has no known antigen specificity. One base away there is no much larger clone; base qualities are not given. This beta chain is an off-target read within a library intended for alpha chains, so its frequency means little. Receptors were amplified or captured by 5' RACE. The listed sequencing device is NextSeq 500. The TCR library protocol attached a unique molecular identifier to each TCR cDNA molecule to allow correction of PCR and sequencing errors. The published analysis was carried out like this. TCR identification, UMI-based error correction and CDR3 extraction were all carried out with Decombinator tools. TCRs above a frequency of 2 per 1,000, corresponding to the top 1% of the tumor frequency distribution, were defined as expanded. Expanded tumor TCRs statistically deemed absent (corrected P<0.05) from at least one tumor region were classed as regional, and all other expanded tumor TCRs were classed as ubiquitous. Renyi diversity was calculated using the R vegan package after each repertoire was subsampled 100 times to 5,000 TCRs. CDR3 similarity networks were built from amino acid triplet string-kernel similarity, connecting CDR3s with pairwise similarity above 0.82. Starting from the raw public reads, TCRdb applied fastp trimming at Q25, assembled clones with MiXCR and retained in-frame beta chains. Each CDR3 protein gets just one entry, which takes the most common genes and DNA from the rows behind it. These V and J calls originate from TCRdb's pipeline instead of the authors' own analysis. Counted in this sample were about 7,900 distinct CDR3 sequences; more than 6.5% of them appeared once. The top ten constitute over 15% of the sample.

CDR3 length: 17 amino acids, cysteine to phenylalanine. The sequence is cut down to CDR3 DNA, 51 bases in frame from base 1. Germline trimming amounts to 0 bases on V and 4 bases on J, with 7 as the count of junction bases outside the gene matches. CDR1 is given as SGHRS and CDR2 as YFSETQ, both from the germline V gene. The sample's time point, from its label and the paper: sample taken at primary tumor resection. Samples were obtained from approximately 72 patients with early-stage, untreated non-small cell lung cancer from the lung TRACERx cohort. Whole RNA extracted from tumor and nontumor lung tissue, or from cryopreserved PBMC samples, was used for TCR sequencing without cell sorting. Patients were selected for TCR sequencing only if sufficient RNA was available from at least two tumor regions. Tumor and adjacent nontumor lung specimens were reviewed by a lung pathologist before selection. The sample is drawn from a study of spatial heterogeneity in lung cancer (dated by TCRdb to the late 2010s). Regarding the research as a whole: Beta-chain transcripts were consistently detected in greater numbers than alpha-chain transcripts, which likely reflected higher beta-chain transcript abundance. In tumor regions, TCR transcript counts showed a strong correlation with a T cell transcriptional module score derived from matched bulk RNA-seq. In the raw uncorrected reads, each unique combination of TCR and UMI appeared on average more than ten times. In non-small cell lung cancer, the study quantitatively compared TCR alpha and beta repertoires across several tumor regions, matched nontumor lung, and blood. The study linked features of the TCR repertoire to counts of nonsynonymous mutations, which were determined by whole-exome sequencing of tumor tissue. At surgery, both alpha and beta chains were TCR-sequenced in around 240 tumor regions, over 61 matched nontumor lung samples and a few dozen PBMC samples.

Points the paper makes about the study in general: The tumor nonsynonymous mutation count correlated with the number of expanded intratumoral alpha and beta TCRs. TCR-seq coverage of tumor T cells was estimated at only around 7% for alpha chains and 12% to 15% for beta chains. Additional single-cell paired TCR alpha and beta sequencing was considered necessary to confirm, at a functional level, the hypothesis that regional TCRs recognize regional mutations. Counts of ubiquitous and regional expanded TCRs correlated with counts of ubiquitous and regional nonsynonymous mutations, respectively.

The sequence derives from a female donor with early-stage non-small cell lung cancer. The V and J genes are TRBV5-1 and TRBJ2-3; 11 bases in between match TRBD2. Material: lung tumor tissue, obtained at surgery. The nucleotide sequence reads TGCGCCAGCAGCTTGGTCTTAGGACTAGCGGGCCCAGATACGCAGTATTTT. Its protein is CASSLVLGLAGPDTQYF.